One sample yielded the 21 T cell receptor beta chains listed below, sequenced in a study of vaccination and CD4 T cells after COVID-19. Noted treatment: roughly 10-day PBMC culture with coronavirus spike peptide pools or control peptides (ViraFEST assay). Cultured CD4+ T cell DNA underwent sequencing with the Oncomine TCR Beta short-read assay. TCRdb processed the PCR reads anew with MiXCR; each CDR3 protein has one entry. The sample yields under 10,000 distinct CDR3 sequences, around 21% seen once. These receptors are not linked to any known antigen. The material was CD4+ T cells from blood, cultured in vitro, obtained after SARS-CoV-2 vaccination. These receptor sequences come from a human donor who had recovered from COVID-19.

This clonotype was observed once. The chain carries TRBV12-3 or TRBV12-4 and TRBJ2-1; 8 bases are a match to TRBD1. Unmatched junction bases numbered 6, after V lost 3 bases and J lost 5 bases. The CDR3 sequence is 15 residues long. In DNA, the CDR3 is TGTGCCAGCAGTTTCTCCGGACAGGGCCACAATGAGCAGTTCTTC. Protein product: CASSFSGQGHNEQFF.

This clonotype is medium-sized (0.01 to 0.1%) by share. The CDR3 DNA reads TGCAGTGCTAGTGTGAGGGTGGTGGTTGGCTACACCTTC. This encodes CSASVRVVVGYTF. V gene TRBV20-1 combines with J gene TRBJ1-2; D gene unclear. Germline V gives CDR1 DFQATT, CDR2 SNEGSKA (reference sequence). Trimming cost V 3 bases and J 7 bases, with 15 bases left between them. The CDR3 loop spans 13 amino acids.

The chain employs TRBV2 and TRBJ2-7; D remains ambiguous. CDR1 is SNHLY, CDR2 FYNNEI, per germline. The CDR3 length is 12 residues. Deletions cut 7 bases from V and 0 bases from J, with 7 bases between. CDR3 coding DNA: TGTGCCAGCAAACGAACCTCCTACGAGCAGTACTTC. Its translation is CASKRTSYEQYF.

V and J are TRBV6-4 and TRBJ2-1, with 9 bases lining up with TRBD1. CDR1 is MRHNA and CDR2 is SNTAGT in the germline V gene. Trimming removed 5 bases from V and 4 bases from J; junction bases left unmatched: 3. The CDR3 is made up of 14 amino acids. The CDR3 sequence is CASSKGQGYNEQFF. Written as DNA, the CDR3 is TGTGCCAGCAGTAAAGGACAGGGGTACAATGAGCAGTTCTTC.

This clonotype was counted only a few times. The chain recombines TRBV2 with TRBJ2-3; D call uncertain. The V gene lost 8 bases and the J gene lost 2 bases, with 14 bases spanning the gap. The CDR3 spans 14 residues. CDR1 SNHLY and CDR2 FYNNEI come from the germline V gene. CDR3 residues: CASAPFANTDTQYF. CDR3 DNA sequence: TGTGCCAGCGCCCCCTTTGCGAACACAGATACGCAGTATTTT.

The sample holds a few counts of this clonotype. This sequence joins TRBV4-3 and TRBJ1-2; 10 positions agree with TRBD1. This CDR3 comprises 17 residues. Losses at the gene ends were 0 bases for V and 7 bases for J; bases not matched to a gene: 11. Germline V gene data show CDR1 as LGHNA and CDR2 as YSLEER. The CDR3 nucleotides read TGCGCCAGCAGCCAAGATCTGACAGGGGGCGCGGGGGGTGGCTACACCTTC. It codes for CASSQDLTGGAGGGYTF.

This clonotype was counted only a few times. The chain combines TRBV21-1 with TRBJ2-7; the tabulated D call, TRBD1, remains unverified against the DNA. TRBV21-1 is a documented pseudogene. This CDR3 contains 13 residues. CDR3 in DNA: TGTGCCAGCAGCAGCGGACAGGGGCACGAGCAGTACTTC. Residues: CASSSGQGHEQYF.

The gene calls are TRBV11-2 and TRBJ2-7, with D possibly matching TRBD2 (7 bases). Trimming stripped 8 bases from V and 3 bases from J, with 14 bases between. CDR3 length: 13 residues. Looked up from germline, CDR1 is SGHAT and CDR2 is FQNNGV. The CDR3, as DNA: TGTGCCAGCCGAGGGGGGGTGAGCTACGAGCAGTACTTC. This codes for CASRGGVSYEQYF.

The chain links TRBV4-3 to TRBJ2-3; 10 bases match TRBD2. This CDR3 is 18 amino acids long. Germline trimming cut 0 bases from V and 2 bases from J; bases unmatched to any gene: 8. CDR1 is LGHNA, CDR2 YSLEER, per germline. CDR3 sequence reads: CASSQEADSGRYTDTQYF. The CDR3 coding sequence is TGCGCCAGCAGCCAAGAGGCCGATAGCGGGAGGTACACAGATACGCAGTATTTT.

Only a few counts were recorded for this clonotype. The rearrangement links TRBV11-3 to TRBJ1-2, with 7 bases fitting TRBD1. This CDR3 has 17 residues. V lost 5 bases, J lost 0 bases, and 12 bases stayed unmatched. Germline V lookup: CDR1 SGHNT, CDR2 YENEEA. CDR3 loop: CASSLPRSQGANYGYTF. CDR3 nucleotide sequence: TGTGCCAGCAGCCTGCCCCGCAGCCAGGGGGCTAACTATGGCTACACCTTC.

This clonotype was seen at least ten times. The J gene is TRBJ1-1, the V gene TRBV20-1; TRBD1 agrees at 7 bases. The CDR3 consists of 13 residues. Trimming cost V 3 bases and J 5 bases; bases outside gene matches: 6. CDR1 is DFQATT, CDR2 SNEGSKA, per germline (reference sequence). In DNA form, the CDR3 reads TGCAGTGCTAGCGAGGGGGCGCGGACTGAAGCTTTCTTT. Translation gives CSASEGARTEAFF.

This clonotype came up a few times. CDR3 sequence reads: CASSDSSGRGNEQFF. The CDR3 region has the DNA TGTGCCAGCAGTGACTCTAGCGGGAGAGGTAATGAGCAGTTCTTC. V is TRBV6-4 and J is TRBJ2-1; 9 bases agree with TRBD2. This CDR3 spans 15 amino acids. Germline V gene sequence: CDR1 MRHNA, CDR2 SNTAGT. The J segment lost 7 bases and the V segment lost 0 bases, leaving 4 bases of the junction unmatched.

The rearrangement joins TRBV25-1 to TRBJ2-3; D remains unclear. From germline, CDR1 is MGHDK and CDR2 SYGVNS. The CDR3 covers 15 residues. With 6 bases removed from V and 0 bases from J, the gap between germline ends came to 13 bases. The CDR3 DNA sequence: TGTGCCAGCAGGCTTACCATGACTAGCACAGATACGCAGTATTTT. Its translation: CASRLTMTSTDTQYF.

This clonotype was seen just once. This chain uses TRBV6-1 with TRBJ1-3; D is unclear. In germline, CDR1 is MNHNS, CDR2 SASEGT. CDR3 length equals 12 residues. V dropped 4 bases and J dropped 6 bases, with 7 bases sitting between them. For the CDR3, the DNA is TGTGCCAGCAGTGTAAAGCTAAACACCATATATTTT. This translates into CASSVKLNTIYF.

About this clonotype itself: A read error may account for a junction end that differs from germline. The chain combines TRBV6-1 with TRBJ1-1; tentative D call: TRBD1 (5 bases). In germline, CDR1 is MNHNS, CDR2 SASEGT. CDR3 length: 13 residues. The CDR3 loop is CASSEDGDRMAFF. The CDR3 nucleotides are TGTGCCAGCAGCGAAGACGGGGACCGAATGGCTTTCTTT.

CDR3 sequence reads: CASSSNSPVLGNEQFF. The CDR3 DNA sequence: TGTGCCAGCAGCTCGAACTCACCGGTCCTGGGAAATGAGCAGTTCTTC. The gene calls are TRBV7-3 and TRBJ2-1; D is undetermined. Germline lookup yields CDR1 SGHTA and CDR2 FQGTGA. V was pared by 4 bases and J by 7 bases, with 20 bases between. This CDR3 contains 16 residues. Based on the CDR3 plus reference TRBV7-3 and TRBJ2-1, the full variable domain is GAGVSQTPSNKVTEKGKYVELRCDPISGHTALYWYRQSLGQGPEFLIYFQGTGAADDSGLPNDRFFAVRPEGSVSTLKIQRTERGDSAVYLCASSSNSPVLGNEQFFGPGTRLTVL.

By sample share, this clonotype is medium-sized. The chain uses TRBV7-2 and TRBJ2-3, with D possibly being TRBD2 (5 bases). The CDR3 sequence is 14 residues long. Germline V gene data show CDR1 as SGHTA and CDR2 as FQGNSA. V lost 3 bases and J 6 bases, leaving 13 bases between the germline ends. DNA of the CDR3: TGTGCCAGCAGCTTTGCGGCGGGCCCCGATACGCAGTATTTT. Amino acids: CASSFAAGPDTQYF.

This clonotype was detected only once. The CDR3 DNA is TGTGCCAGCTGGTCAGACAGGGCCGGGGAGCTGTTTTTT. This encodes CASWSDRAGELFF. V and J are TRBV6-1 and TRBJ2-2, with 7 positions matching TRBD1. This CDR3 comprises 13 residues. Unmatched junction bases numbered 6, after V lost 8 bases and J lost 6 bases. Germline-derived CDR1 and CDR2 are MNHNS and SASEGT.

The chain couples TRBV9 to TRBJ2-1, with 8 bases identical to TRBD2. The ends lost 2 bases at V and 7 bases at J; junction bases unmatched: 2. The CDR3 totals 13 residues. The germline CDR1 and CDR2 sequences are SGDLS and YYNGEE. The CDR3 DNA follows: TGTGCCAGCAGCGTCCGGGAGGGGAATGAGCAGTTCTTC. Encoded protein: CASSVREGNEQFF.

This clonotype has a handful of counts. V and J are TRBV18 and TRBJ2-3; 12 nucleotides agree with TRBD1. V gave up 1 base and J gave up 6 bases; unmatched junction bases: 11. The germline V gene has CDR1 KGHSH and CDR2 LQKENI. CDR3 size: 18 residues. CDR3 nucleotide sequence: TGTGCCAGCTCACCACTCGCTCTGGGACAGGGGGCGAGGGATACGCAGTATTTT. It specifies CASSPLALGQGARDTQYF.

The DNA for the CDR3 is TGTGCCAGCACCTTACCGAGGGGCACTGAAGCTTTCTTT. It encodes CASTLPRGTEAFF. V usage is TRBV6-1 and J usage is TRBJ1-1; D might be TRBD1 (5 bases). The CDR3 length is 13 residues. V dropped 7 bases and J dropped 4 bases, with 13 bases sitting between them. From germline, CDR1 is MNHNS and CDR2 SASEGT.